The rows below give T cell receptor beta chains drawn from one sample of a study of T cell responses to AZD1222 COVID-19 vaccine. Method: immunoSEQ multiplex PCR; TCRdb's copy keeps in-frame clones and lacks some. The sample carries about 96,000 clones, roughly 90% recorded once. The sequencing used peripheral blood, collected on day 0 of AZD1222 vaccination. These receptors originate from an adult in good health. Each CDR3 is given without its conserved first and last residue. The order of the fields is clone size, J gene, V gene, CDR3 protein. Clone size is stated in some rows and not others, as once, few, many or a class when expanded.

once TRBJ1-2 TRBV6-2/TRBV6-3 ASSYVRVNYGYT
few TRBJ2-7 TRBV5-6 ASSFPTSPHTYEQY
NA TRBJ1-5 TRBV6-5 ASRRTGGNQPQH
NA TRBJ2-2 TRBV11-3 ASSPGTDTGELF
NA TRBJ2-3 TRBV19 ASRGTGGDTQY
NA TRBJ1-2 TRBV7-9 ASSVDTAYGYT
NA TRBJ2-6 TRBV27 AIAVSGANVLT
once TRBJ2-5 TRBV4-2 ASSQGGTEETQY
NA TRBJ1-4 TRBV7-2 ASSADRGNEKLF
NA TRBJ2-5 TRBV20-1 SASSFIGGGMETQY
NA TRBJ2-1 TRBV7-3 ASSLAGQYNEQF